The 19 T cell receptor beta chains reported below all come from one sample, sequenced in a study of CD8+ T cells in alopecia areata. In each case, RNA was isolated and then reverse transcribed into cDNA as the sequencing template. Sequenced by immunoSEQ multiplex PCR; TCRdb stores in-frame clones only, minus some. The sample offers around 300,000 clones and no singletons, the top ten holding 1.2%. Markers used for sorting pooled cutaneous lymph node cells were CD4, CD8alpha, NKG2D, NKG2ACE and others. The sequenced sample consisted of CD4+ T cells sorted from a lymph node. The receptors were gathered from a C3H/HeJ mouse with alopecia areata. The strain's MHC type: H2-k.

This clone was counted many times. Any gene name here is a mouse gene name. The read gets to within 3 residues of the CDR3 end, and the germline J gene fills in the rest. V gene TRBV13-2 combines with J gene TRBJ1-6, with D perhaps matching TRBD1 (6 bases). TRBJ1-6 is noted as an ORF with a role that remains uncertain. Germline V lookup: CDR1 NNHNN, CDR2 SYGAGS (reference sequence). This CDR3 has 15 residues. Deletions cut 3 bases from V and 7 bases from J, with 14 bases between. The covered CDR3 bases are TGTGCCAGCGGTGGCGGACAGTGGAGGAATTCGCCC. This encodes CASGGGQWRNSP. The whole CDR3 reads CASGGGQWRNSPLYF.

A remark on this clone: The genes and germline here are from mouse. The missing CDR3 end, 4 residues past where the read stops, is filled in from the germline J gene. Different DNA sequences within this sample yield the same CDR3. The V and J genes are TRBV19 and TRBJ2-1; 9 bases agree with TRBD1. The CDR3 has 14 residues. Germline lookup yields CDR1 FNHDT and CDR2 SITEND (reference sequence). The trim removed 4 bases at V and 5 bases at J, leaving 4 bases unmatched. CDR3 region: CASSPGTGNAEQFF. The DNA read from the CDR3 is TGTGCCAGCAGTCCCGGGACAGGGAATGCT.

This clone was seen a handful of times. The gene names given are mouse names. The observed sequence ends 4 residues before the CDR3 terminus, with the missing tail filled in from the germline J gene. V gene TRBV17 combines with J gene TRBJ2-5; 13 bases are shared with TRBD2. Germline V gene data show CDR1 as MNHDT and CDR2 as YYDKIL. CDR3 length: 16 amino acids. Incomplete CDR3 DNA: TGTGCTAGCAGTCCCGGACTGGGGGGGCGAGGGGAC. This gives the protein CASSPGLGGRGD. The whole CDR3 sequence is CASSPGLGGRGDTQYF. The full variable domain, completed using reference TRBV17 and TRBJ2-5, is DTTVKQNPRYKLARVGKPVNLICSQTMNHDTMYWYQKKPNQAPKLLLFYYDKILNREADTFEKFQSSRPNNSFCSLYIGSAGLEYSAMYLCASSPGLGGRGDTQYFGPGTRLLVL.

Notes on this clone: Germline and genes here are mouse. Coverage ceases 4 residues before the CDR3 finishes, and the germline J gene fills in the end. The chain recombines TRBV31 with TRBJ2-4, with 11 bases identical to TRBD2. The CDR3 sequence is 15 residues long. CDR1 and CDR2 from the germline V gene are GKSSPN and SITVG. Trimming removed 0 bases from V and 3 bases from J; junction bases left unmatched: 2. Partial CDR3 DNA: TGTGCCTGGAGTCTAGGACTGGGGGGACAAAAC. Translated: CAWSLGLGGQN. The entire CDR3 sequence reads CAWSLGLGGQNTLYF.

On this clone itself: Gene names denote mouse genes. The read finishes 4 residues shy of the CDR3 end, and the germline J gene is used to complete it. This same CDR3 is encoded by further DNA sequences in the sample. The chain joins TRBV5 to TRBJ2-1; 10 nucleotides match TRBD2. The CDR3 contains 15 residues. The V gene's germline CDR1 is LGHNA and CDR2 YNLKQL (reference sequence). Germline trimming cut 2 bases from V and 3 bases from J; bases unmatched to any gene: 1. CDR3 in amino acids: CASSQRDWGYAEQFF. CDR3 DNA (partial): TGTGCCAGCAGCCAAAGGGACTGGGGCTATGCT.

In the case of this clone: Germline and genes here are mouse. Read sequence stops 4 residues before the CDR3 end, and the germline J gene provides the missing end. The same CDR3 can be traced to other DNA sequences in this sample. The chain is built from TRBV5 and TRBJ2-3, with a possible D match to TRBD1 (6 bases). The CDR3 spans 15 residues. The germline V and J ends were trimmed by 4 bases and 0 bases, with 11 bases remaining between them. Looked up from germline, CDR1 is LGHNA and CDR2 is YNLKQL (reference sequence). The CDR3 is CASSPQGSSAETLYF. The covered CDR3 bases are TGTGCCAGCAGCCCACAGGGATCTAGTGCAGAA.

Concerning this clone: Here the gene names and germline are mouse. The read is 4 residues too short to cover the CDR3 end, so that end is filled in from the germline J gene. The sample has other DNA sequences that encode this CDR3 too. The chain has TRBV13-2 and TRBJ1-2, with 9 nucleotides matching TRBD1. Germline CDR1 and CDR2: NNHNN and SYGAGS (reference sequence). J gave up 3 bases and V 5 bases, and 2 bases lay outside the gene matches. The CDR3 contains 13 residues. Partial CDR3 DNA: TGTGCCAGCGGAGACAGGGGGGACTCC. Translation gives CASGDRGDS. In full, the CDR3 is CASGDRGDSDYTF.

In regard to this clone: Gene names refer to mouse genes. The read terminates 4 residues ahead of where the CDR3 ends, so the germline J gene completes it. The rearrangement uses TRBV1 and TRBJ2-5, with 9 positions matching TRBD2. The CDR3 is made up of 17 amino acids. Trimming took 0 bases from V and 0 from J; bases not matched to a gene: 4. CDR1 and CDR2 (germline): NSQYPW, LRSPGD (reference sequence). The CDR3 spells CTCSADAGGGNQDTQYF. Partial CDR3 DNA: TGCACCTGCAGTGCAGATGCTGGGGGGGGTAACCAAGAC.

A few counts support this clone. The genes are named according to mouse. The CDR3 region is CASSQEEGTSSYEQYF. CDR3 DNA, as far as it was read: TGTGCCAGCAGCCAAGAAGAAGGGACAAGCTCCTAT. The rearrangement joins TRBV5 to TRBJ2-7, with D perhaps TRBD1 (6 bases). The read comes to an end 4 residues before the CDR3 does, leaving the germline J gene to fill in the end. The V gene lost 0 bases and the J gene lost 0 bases, with 12 bases spanning the gap. This CDR3 is built from 16 residues. Germline lookup yields CDR1 LGHNA and CDR2 YNLKQL (reference sequence).

A remark on this clone: Mouse gene names and germline throughout. The sequenced fragment ends 3 residues before the CDR3 boundary, so the rest is inferred from the germline J gene. The chain has TRBV13-3 and TRBJ1-6; the D gene is possibly TRBD1 (6 bases). TRBJ1-6 is treated as an ORF (open reading frame) with a function not yet certain. CDR1 and CDR2 (germline): NNHDY, SYVADS. Deletions cut 5 bases from V and 5 bases from J, with 8 bases between. This CDR3 is 13 amino acids long. CDR3 residues: CASRDSNNSPLYF. The CDR3 DNA, read in part, is TGTGCCAGCAGGGACAGTAATAATTCGCCC.

This clone occurred a few times. Gene names and germline match the mouse. The CDR3 end falls 4 residues outside the read, so it is completed with the germline J gene. The V and J genes are TRBV13-1 and TRBJ2-7; D is possibly TRBD1 (5 bases). Trimming cost V 3 bases and J 0 bases, with 10 bases left between them. Germline V gene sequence: CDR1 NSHNY, CDR2 SYGAGN. CDR3 length: 14 amino acids. This CDR3 reads CASSGRQSSYEQYF. CDR3 bases read: TGTGCCAGCAGTGGGAGACAGAGCTCCTAT.

This clone was seen only a few times. Germline and genes here are mouse. With the read ending 4 residues before the CDR3 end, the germline J gene is used to fill in that end. The gene calls are TRBV13-3 and TRBJ2-3, with D perhaps matching TRBD1 (5 bases). Germline-derived CDR1 and CDR2 are NNHDY and SYVADS. The CDR3 length is 14 residues. Trimming left V 2 bases short and J 0 bases short, with 7 bases between. CDR3 sequence reads: CASSEGESAETLYF. CDR3 DNA, as far as it was read: TGTGCCAGCAGTGAAGGGGAAAGTGCAGAA.

This clone has just a few counts. Mouse gene names apply. Read data end 4 residues before the CDR3 end; the end is taken from the germline J gene. The sample holds other DNA sequences that translate to the same CDR3. The chain links TRBV13-1 to TRBJ2-7; TRBD1 might be the D (6 bases). The CDR3 is 14 residues long. The germline gives CDR1 NSHNY, CDR2 SYGAGN. V was pared by 2 bases and J by 0 bases, with 9 bases between. The CDR3 loop reads CASSEGGSSYEQYF. The CDR3 bases that were read are TGTGCCAGCAGTGAAGGGGGAAGCTCCTAT.

This clone was seen only a few times. The listed genes are named as in mouse. Coverage ceases 3 residues before the CDR3 finishes, and the germline J gene fills in the end. The rearrangement links TRBV19 to TRBJ1-6; 7 positions match TRBD1. TRBJ1-6 is assigned to the ORF class and has an uncertain function. CDR1 FNHDT and CDR2 SITEND come from the germline V gene (reference sequence). The CDR3 has 16 residues. The ends lost 2 bases at V and 5 bases at J; junction bases unmatched: 7. The CDR3 bases that were read are TGTGCCAGCAGTATGGGGAGGACAGGCCATAATTCGCCC. Amino acids: CASSMGRTGHNSP. The full-length CDR3 reads as CASSMGRTGHNSPLYF.

On this clone: The gene names here belong to mouse. The CDR3 extends 4 residues past the end of the read, so its final part is completed from the germline J gene. V is TRBV13-3 and J is TRBJ2-1; 7 bases map to TRBD1. After removal of 2 bases from V and 5 bases from J, the junction contained 1 base not matched to a gene. Germline CDR1 reads NNHDY; CDR2 reads SYVADS. The CDR3 is 13 residues long. The CDR3 DNA, read in part, is TGTGCCAGCAGTGACACAGGGGATGCT. Translated: CASSDTGDA. From start to end, the CDR3 is CASSDTGDAEQFF.

This clone has a handful of counts. Gene names refer to mouse genes. The same CDR3 can be traced to other DNA sequences in this sample. The CDR3: CAWSLRGAGSDYTF. Incomplete CDR3 DNA: TGTGCCTGGAGTCTACGGGGGGCCGGCTCC. The chain links TRBV31 to TRBJ1-2, with a tentative D call TRBD1 (6 bases). The sequenced fragment ends 4 residues before the CDR3 boundary, so the rest is inferred from the germline J gene. The CDR3 runs to 14 residues. Germline V gene data show CDR1 as GKSSPN and CDR2 as SITVG. Trimming stripped 0 bases from V and 4 bases from J, with 12 bases between.

This clone was counted a few times. Gene and germline names: mouse. Read data end 4 residues before the CDR3 end; the end is taken from the germline J gene. This sequence joins TRBV13-1 and TRBJ1-1; TRBD1 aligns across 8 bases. The CDR3 covers 15 residues. Germline V gene data show CDR1 as NSHNY and CDR2 as SYGAGN. The V segment lost 1 base and the J segment 0 bases; nucleotides outside the gene matches: 2. The sequenced CDR3 bases are TGTGCCAGCAGTGATCCAGGGGGCGCAAACACA. Its protein is CASSDPGGANT. The complete CDR3 sequence is CASSDPGGANTEVFF.

This clone was detected a few times. The genes and germline here are from mouse. The observed sequence ends 4 residues before the CDR3 terminus, with the missing tail filled in from the germline J gene. J is TRBJ1-1 and V is TRBV2, with D maybe TRBD1 (6 bases). The length of the CDR3 is 13 residues. From germline, CDR1 is LGHNA and CDR2 YSYQKL. CDR3 bases read: TGTGCCAGCAGCCAGAGGGGACAAACA. Translated, it gives CASSQRGQT. The full-length CDR3 reads as CASSQRGQTEVFF.

This clone was counted between two and nine times. Mouse gene names and germline throughout. With the read ending 4 residues before the CDR3 end, the germline J gene is used to fill in that end. The chain employs TRBV13-1 and TRBJ2-2; tentative D call: TRBD2 (7 bases). In germline, CDR1 is NSHNY, CDR2 SYGAGN. The ends were cut back, 1 base at V and 6 bases at J, with 10 bases in the middle. This CDR3 region has 14 residues. CDR3 DNA, as far as it was read: TGTGCCAGCAGTGATCGGGGGGCCGCCGGG. It codes for CASSDRGAAG. The full CDR3 reads CASSDRGAAGQLYF.